In its sample, the clone carrying this T cell receptor beta chain was seen many times. The record originates from a study of blood T cells in healthy people across ages. V shed 3 bases and J shed 5 bases, with 4 bases lying between them. The CDR3 is 11 residues long. Looked up from germline, CDR1 is MDHEN and CDR2 is SYDVKM. The authors ran a second PCR of about 6 to 11 cycles using a sample-barcoded 5' primer and a J-beta primer mix. TCRdb fed the 5' RACE reads into MiXCR, producing one record per CDR3 protein. The repertoire holds 1,300,000 or so distinct CDR3 sequences, with approximately 59% as singletons.

The chain recombines TRBV28 with TRBJ2-5; unclear D gene. Sequencing was done on a sample of blood. The sequence derives from a young man in good health. As DNA, the CDR3 is TGTGCCAGCAGTTTTATGGAGACCCAGTACTTC. This translates into CASSFMETQYF.